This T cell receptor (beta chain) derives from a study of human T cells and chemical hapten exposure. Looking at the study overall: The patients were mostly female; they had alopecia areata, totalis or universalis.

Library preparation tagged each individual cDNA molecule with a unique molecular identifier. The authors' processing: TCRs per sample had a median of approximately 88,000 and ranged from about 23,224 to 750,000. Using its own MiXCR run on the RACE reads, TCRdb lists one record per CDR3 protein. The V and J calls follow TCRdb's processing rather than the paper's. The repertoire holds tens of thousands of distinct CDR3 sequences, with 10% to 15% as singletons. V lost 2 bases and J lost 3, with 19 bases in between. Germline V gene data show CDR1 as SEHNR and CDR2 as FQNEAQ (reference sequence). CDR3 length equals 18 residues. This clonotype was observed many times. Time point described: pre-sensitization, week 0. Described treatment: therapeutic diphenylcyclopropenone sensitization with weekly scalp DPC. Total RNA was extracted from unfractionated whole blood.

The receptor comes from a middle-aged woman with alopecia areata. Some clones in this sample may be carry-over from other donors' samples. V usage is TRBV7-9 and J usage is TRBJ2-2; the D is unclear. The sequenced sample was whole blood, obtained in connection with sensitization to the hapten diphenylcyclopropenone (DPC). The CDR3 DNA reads TGTGCCAGCAGCTTATACGGTTCCCTTCACCCATACACCGGGGAGCTGTTTTTT. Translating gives CASSLYGSLHPYTGELFF.